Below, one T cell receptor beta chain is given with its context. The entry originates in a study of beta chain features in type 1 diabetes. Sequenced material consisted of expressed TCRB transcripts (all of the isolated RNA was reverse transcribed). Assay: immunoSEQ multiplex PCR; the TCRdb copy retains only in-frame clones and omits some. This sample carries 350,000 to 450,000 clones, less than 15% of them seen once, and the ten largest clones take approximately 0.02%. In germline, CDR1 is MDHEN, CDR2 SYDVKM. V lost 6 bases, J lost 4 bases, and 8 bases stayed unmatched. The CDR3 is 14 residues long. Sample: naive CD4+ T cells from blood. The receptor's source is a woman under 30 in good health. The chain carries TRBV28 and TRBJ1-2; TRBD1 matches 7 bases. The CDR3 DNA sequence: TGTGCCAGCAGCCTGTACCGGGACAGCTATGGCTACACCTTC. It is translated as CASSLYRDSYGYTF.